These 12 T cell receptor beta chains were sequenced from one sample in a study of T cell repertoires in cytomegalovirus infection. TCRdb re-analysed the reads in MiXCR, keeping a single row per CDR3 protein. Here the sample spans fewer than 650,000 distinct CDR3 sequences, approximately 40% being singletons. These TCRs' antigens remain unknown. Source: cultured PBMCs, taken from culture after CMV antigen stimulation. These receptor sequences come from a human donor in good health (CMV status not recorded). Some clones in this sample may be carry-over from other donors' samples.

This clonotype was seen only a few times. The V and J genes are TRBV15 and TRBJ2-7; no reliable D call. Trimming cost V 0 bases and J 5 bases, with 11 bases left between them. The length of the CDR3 is 14 residues. CDR1 and CDR2 (germline): LNHNV, YYDKDF (reference sequence). The CDR3 sequence: CATSRDRTGHEQYF. DNA of the CDR3: TGTGCCACCAGCAGAGATCGGACGGGCCACGAGCAGTACTTC.

The CDR3 sequence is CASSPEALDGYGYTF. DNA for the CDR3: TGTGCCAGCAGCCCTGAAGCCCTGGATGGCTATGGCTACACCTTC. The chain combines TRBV6-1 with TRBJ1-2; no definite D call. CDR3 size: 15 residues. CDR1 is MNHNS, CDR2 SASEGT, per germline. V was trimmed by 6 bases and J by 4 bases, leaving 18 bases between them.

The chain combines TRBV11-3 with TRBJ2-7, with D possibly being TRBD1 (6 bases). The germline V and J ends were trimmed by 2 bases and 7 bases, with 9 bases remaining between them. This CDR3 has 12 residues. Per the germline V gene, CDR1 is SGHNT and CDR2 is YENEEA. The CDR3 sequence is CASSLWDTEQYF. The CDR3 nucleotides are TGTGCCAGCAGCTTATGGGACACAGAGCAGTACTTC.

The J gene is TRBJ2-7, the V gene TRBV28; D may match TRBD1 or TRBD2 (5 bases each). Trimming stripped 2 bases from V and 5 bases from J, with 16 bases between. The germline CDR1 and CDR2 sequences are MDHEN and SYDVKM. The CDR3 consists of 15 residues. CDR3 sequence reads: CASSLPGTGKNEQYF. CDR3 sequence (DNA): TGTGCCAGCAGTTTACCCGGGACGGGGAAAAACGAGCAGTACTTC.

This sequence joins TRBV5-1 and TRBJ1-3; D gene unclear. The CDR3 loop spans 13 amino acids. V shed 5 bases and J shed 0 bases, with 6 bases lying between them. Germline CDR1 reads SGHRS; CDR2 reads YFSETQ. CDR3: CASSWDSGNTIYF. The CDR3 DNA is TGCGCCAGCAGTTGGGACTCTGGAAACACCATATATTTT.

This clonotype appeared a few times. The chain has TRBV12-3 or TRBV12-4 and TRBJ2-7, with TRBD1 matching over 7 bases. The CDR3 is made up of 17 amino acids. V was clipped by 6 bases and J by 0 bases; unmatched bases: 14. The DNA for the CDR3 is TGTGCCAGCAGCCGCAAACCAGGGACAGCGAGCTCCTACGAGCAGTACTTC. Residues: CASSRKPGTASSYEQYF.

This clonotype was counted a few times. The V and J genes are TRBV7-2 and TRBJ2-4, with D possibly being TRBD1 (5 bases). V lost 1 base, J lost 0 bases, and 7 bases lay in between. This CDR3 is 15 amino acids long. The germline V gene has CDR1 SGHTA and CDR2 FQGNSA. In nucleotides, the CDR3 is TGTGCCAGCAGCTTAGGACAGATAGCCAAAAACATTCAGTACTTC. This sequence encodes CASSLGQIAKNIQYF.

This rearrangement joins TRBV15 to TRBJ2-3; TRBD2 agrees at 7 bases. Germline lookup yields CDR1 LNHNV and CDR2 YYDKDF (reference sequence). V shed 5 bases, J shed 2 bases, and the junction held 4 bases outside the gene matches. CDR3 length equals 14 residues. CDR3 nucleotide sequence: TGTGCCACCAGCGCTAGCGGTTTCACAGATACGCAGTATTTT. Its translation: CATSASGFTDTQYF.

The V call is TRBV6-2 or TRBV6-3, the J call TRBJ2-7, with 9 nucleotides matching TRBD1. J lost 3 bases, V lost 0 bases, and 18 bases had no gene match. This CDR3 spans 20 amino acids. CDR1 is MNHEY, CDR2 SVGEGT, per germline. The CDR3 here is CASSYSKLGTGGRLVYEQYF. The CDR3 nucleotides read TGTGCCAGCAGTTACTCGAAGTTAGGAACAGGGGGCCGCCTTGTCTACGAGCAGTACTTC.

This clonotype appeared a few times. The chain combines TRBV7-2 with TRBJ2-3, with no clear D. The CDR3 covers 14 residues. V lost 7 bases and J lost 0, with 11 bases in between. Germline CDR1 and CDR2: SGHTA and FQGNSA. The CDR3 sequence is CASMDVVSTDTQYF. The CDR3 DNA follows: TGTGCCAGCATGGACGTAGTCAGCACAGATACGCAGTATTTT.

CDR3 bases: TGTGCCAGCTGCGCCGTCATCCAACCTCTAACTAGCACAGATACGCAGTATTTT. It encodes CASCAVIQPLTSTDTQYF. This rearrangement joins TRBV7-8 to TRBJ2-3; D remains unclear. CDR1 is SGHVS, CDR2 FQNEAQ, per germline. The ends were cut back, 8 bases at V and 0 bases at J, with 24 bases in the middle. The CDR3 consists of 18 residues.

V is TRBV7-2 and J is TRBJ2-5; D not resolved. Per the germline V gene, CDR1 is SGHTA and CDR2 is FQGNSA. The CDR3 covers 12 residues. Trimming stripped 6 bases from V and 5 bases from J, with 10 bases between. CDR3 DNA sequence: TGTGCCAGCAGTAACACCGGGGAGACCCAGTACTTC. Translation gives CASSNTGETQYF.